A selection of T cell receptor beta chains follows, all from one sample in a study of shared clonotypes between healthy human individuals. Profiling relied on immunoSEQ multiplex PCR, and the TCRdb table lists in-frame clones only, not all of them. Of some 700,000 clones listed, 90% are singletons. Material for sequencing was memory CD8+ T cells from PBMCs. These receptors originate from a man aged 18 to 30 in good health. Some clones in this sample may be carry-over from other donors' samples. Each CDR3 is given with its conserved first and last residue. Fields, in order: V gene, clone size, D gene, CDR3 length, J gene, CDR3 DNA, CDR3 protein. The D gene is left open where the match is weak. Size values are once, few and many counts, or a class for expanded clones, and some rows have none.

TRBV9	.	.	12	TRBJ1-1	TGTGCCAGCAGCCCCCTGGGCACTGAAGCTTTCTTT	CASSPLGTEAFF
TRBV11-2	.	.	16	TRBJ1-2	TGTGCCAGCAGCTTCAGTCTTTGGAGGGCGGACTATGGCTACACCTTC	CASSFSLWRADYGYTF
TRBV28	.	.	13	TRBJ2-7	TGTGCCAGCAGTTTGTCGGTTAGGTACGAGCAGTACTTC	CASSLSVRYEQYF
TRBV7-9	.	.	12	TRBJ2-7	TGTGCCAGCAGCTTAGGGCCGGGCGAGCAGTACTTC	CASSLGPGEQYF
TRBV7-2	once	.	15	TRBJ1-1	TGTGCCAGCAGCCTACCCTGGAGGGAAGGCACTGAAGCTTTCTTT	CASSLPWREGTEAFF
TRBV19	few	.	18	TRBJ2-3	TGTGCCAGTAGTACCCAGAGCCCCCTTTTGACTAGCACAGATACGCAGTATTTT	CASSTQSPLLTSTDTQYF
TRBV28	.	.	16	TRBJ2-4	TGTGCCAGCAGTTTATTTAGGTCATCGCAGGGGAACATTCAGTACTTC	CASSLFRSSQGNIQYF
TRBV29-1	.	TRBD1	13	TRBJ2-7	TGCAGCGTCAGACAGGGCCGCTCCTACGAGCAGTACTTC	CSVRQGRSYEQYF
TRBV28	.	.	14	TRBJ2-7	TGTGCCAGCAGTTTACAGGGGGGAACTGCCGAGCAGTACTTC	CASSLQGGTAEQYF
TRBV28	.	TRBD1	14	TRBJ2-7	TGTGCCAGCAGTTTCCGACAGGGACCCTACGAGCAGTACTTC	CASSFRQGPYEQYF
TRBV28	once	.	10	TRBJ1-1	TGTGCCAGCAGTTCAGGGGAAGCTTTCTTT	CASSSGEAFF
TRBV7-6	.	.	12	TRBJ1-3	TGTGCCAGCAGCTTCGAGGGGGACACCATATATTTT	CASSFEGDTIYF
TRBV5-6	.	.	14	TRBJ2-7	TGTGCCAGCAGCTTTTGGGACATGCCCTACGAGCAGTACTTC	CASSFWDMPYEQYF
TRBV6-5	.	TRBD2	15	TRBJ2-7	TGTGCCAGCAGTCCTCTAGCGGGAGTTGGATACGAGCAGTACTTC	CASSPLAGVGYEQYF
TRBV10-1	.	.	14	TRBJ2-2	TGCGCCAGCAGAGCAGACGAGGGGGCCGGGGAGCTGTTTTTT	CASRADEGAGELFF
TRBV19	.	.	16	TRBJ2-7	TGTGCCAGTAGTCCCGGGGGCCTTCTCTCTTCCTACGAGCAGTACTTC	CASSPGGLLSSYEQYF
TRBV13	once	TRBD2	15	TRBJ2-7	TGTGCCAGCAGCCCCCGGACTAGCGCTTCCTACGAGCAGTACTTC	CASSPRTSASYEQYF
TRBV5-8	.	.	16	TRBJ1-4	TGTGCCAGCAGCTTGTCGACAGTCCCAACTAATGAAAAACTGTTTTTT	CASSLSTVPTNEKLFF
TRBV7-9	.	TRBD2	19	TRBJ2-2	TGTGCCAGCAGCTCCACTCGCCCGACCCCCCGGGAGGGCCCTGGGGAGCTGTTTTTT	CASSSTRPTPREGPGELFF
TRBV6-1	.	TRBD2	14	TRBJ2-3	TGTGCCAGTAGAGATGGAGCGGGAGAGGATACGCAGTATTTT	CASRDGAGEDTQYF
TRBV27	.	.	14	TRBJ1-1	TGTGCCAGCAGTTTGGCGGTGAAGGGGACTGAAGCTTTCTTT	CASSLAVKGTEAFF
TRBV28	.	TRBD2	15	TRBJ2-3	TGTGCCAGCAGTTTAACTAGCGGGAGCACAGATACGCAGTATTTT	CASSLTSGSTDTQYF
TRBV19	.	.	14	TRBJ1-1	TGTGCCAGTAGTATTCGCAGGGAGAACACTGAAGCTTTCTTT	CASSIRRENTEAFF